These 17 T cell receptor beta chains originate from one sample sequenced in a study of blood T cell repertoires in COVID-19. Using immunoSEQ multiplex PCR, the repertoire was profiled, and TCRdb retains in-frame clones only, with some absent. The sample includes about 190,000 clones, about 81% seen only once; the top ten take 7.8%. Sequencing used peripheral blood. These receptors all come from a woman aged 55-75 years with COVID-19, enrolled during active disease.

The rearrangement joins TRBV25-1 to TRBJ2-1, with D perhaps matching TRBD1 (6 bases). The V gene's germline CDR1 is MGHDK and CDR2 SYGVNS. CDR3 length: 13 residues. The V end was cut by 4 bases, the J end by 7 bases, with 11 bases between. The CDR3 coding sequence is TGTGCCAGCAGTGGTACAGGGCGGAATGAGCAGTTCTTC. This encodes CASSGTGRNEQFF.

V gene TRBV20-1 combines with J gene TRBJ2-5; TRBD2 aligns across 8 bases. CDR3 size: 15 residues. From germline, CDR1 is DFQATT and CDR2 SNEGSKA (reference sequence). The ends lost 3 bases at V and 4 bases at J; junction bases unmatched: 10. The CDR3 is CSASFDGRAGETQYF. CDR3 bases: TGCAGTGCTAGTTTTGACGGGAGGGCCGGAGAGACCCAGTACTTC.

The V call is TRBV5-1, the J call TRBJ1-1, with 9 bases lining up with TRBD1. After removal of 0 bases from V and 5 bases from J, the junction contained 5 bases not matched to a gene. Germline values: CDR1 SGHRS, CDR2 YFSETQ. The CDR3 sequence is 15 residues long. The CDR3: CASSLAGTGITEAFF. The CDR3, as DNA: TGCGCCAGCAGCTTGGCCGGGACAGGGATTACTGAAGCTTTCTTT. The full variable domain, in which reference TRBV5-1 and TRBJ1-1 provide the parts outside the CDR3, is KAGVTQTPRYLIKTRGQQVTLSCSPISGHRSVSWYQQTPGQGLQFLFEYFSETQRNKGNFPGRFSGRQFSNSRSEMNVSTLELGDSALYLCASSLAGTGITEAFFGQGTRLTVV.

V and J are TRBV3-1 (or the pseudogene TRBV3-2) and TRBJ2-1; D call uncertain. The CDR3 totals 16 residues. V was cut by 0 bases and J by 2 bases, with 11 bases left in between. CDR1 is LGHDT, CDR2 YNNKEL, per germline (reference sequence). For the CDR3, the DNA is TGTGCCAGCAGCCAAGATCGAGATAGCCCCTACAATGAGCAGTTCTTC. This codes for CASSQDRDSPYNEQFF.

This chain connects TRBV27 to TRBJ1-1; possible D gene TRBD1, 5 bases. Germline V gives CDR1 MNHEY, CDR2 SMNVEV (reference sequence). The ends were cut back, 6 bases at V and 0 bases at J, with 17 bases in the middle. The CDR3 is 16 amino acids. The CDR3 DNA sequence: TGTGCCAGCAGACTAAGGGCAGGGCACATGAACACTGAAGCTTTCTTT. It is translated as CASRLRAGHMNTEAFF.

The chain uses TRBV27 and TRBJ2-1; D gene ambiguous. This CDR3 comprises 13 residues. Germline-derived CDR1 and CDR2 are MNHEY and SMNVEV (reference sequence). Trimming removed 6 bases from V and 5 bases from J, with 11 bases in between. This chain's CDR3 is CASRVFSDNEQFF. CDR3 nucleotide sequence: TGTGCCAGCAGGGTTTTTTCAGACAATGAGCAGTTCTTC.

The CDR3 reads CASSLRGRQGKAYNEQFF. As DNA, the CDR3 is TGTGCCAGCTCACTACGGGGTCGACAGGGTAAAGCCTACAATGAGCAGTTCTTC. The chain employs TRBV18 and TRBJ2-1; 7 bases are shared with TRBD1. The V gene end was trimmed by 4 bases and the J gene end by 2 bases; junction bases not matched to a gene: 14. The CDR3 runs 18 residues. The germline V gene encodes CDR1 KGHSH and CDR2 LQKENI.

This rearrangement joins TRBV18 to TRBJ2-3, with 8 positions matching TRBD1. CDR1 is KGHSH and CDR2 is LQKENI in the germline V gene. The CDR3 contains 17 residues. The V and J ends lost 1 base and 2 bases, in that order; junction bases with no gene match: 8. CDR3: CASSPLKTGVPTDTQYF. The CDR3 DNA reads TGTGCCAGCTCACCACTCAAGACAGGGGTTCCCACAGATACGCAGTATTTT.

In its sample, this clone was seen a few times. The chain recombines TRBV5-1 with TRBJ2-1; 11 positions match TRBD1. The junction had 7 bases not matched to a gene; V was cut back by 4 bases and J by 10 bases. CDR1 and CDR2 (germline): SGHRS, YFSETQ. CDR3 length: 14 amino acids. The CDR3 nucleotides read TGCGCCAGCAGCATAGGACAGGGGGCAGGGGAGCAGTTCTTC. Translation: CASSIGQGAGEQFF. The full variable domain, rest sourced from reference TRBV5-1 and TRBJ2-1, is KAGVTQTPRYLIKTRGQQVTLSCSPISGHRSVSWYQQTPGQGLQFLFEYFSETQRNKGNFPGRFSGRQFSNSRSEMNVSTLELGDSALYLCASSIGQGAGEQFFGPGTRLTVL.

This chain links TRBV4-1 with TRBJ2-5; 8 bases agree with TRBD2. Germline lookup yields CDR1 MGHRA and CDR2 YSYEKL. V shed 2 bases, J shed 0 bases, and the junction held 2 bases outside the gene matches. The CDR3 has 15 amino acids. CDR3 region: CASSQRAGDQETQYF. Written as DNA, the CDR3 is TGCGCCAGCAGCCAACGAGCGGGAGACCAAGAGACCCAGTACTTC.

The J gene is TRBJ2-1, the V gene TRBV19; D uncertain. The V gene's germline CDR1 is LNHDA and CDR2 SQIVND (reference sequence). V was pared by 6 bases and J by 12 bases, with 18 bases between. This CDR3 is built from 13 residues. In DNA form, the CDR3 reads TGTGCCAGTAGCCCCCAAACTGGCTTAGCGCAGTTCTTC. Encoded protein: CASSPQTGLAQFF. Filled out from reference TRBV19 and TRBJ2-1, the complete variable domain reads DGGITQSPKYLFRKEGQNVTLSCEQNLNHDAMYWYRQDPGQGLRLIYYSQIVNDFQKGDIAEGYSVSREKKESFPLTVTSAQKNPTAFYLCASSPQTGLAQFFGPGTRLTVL.

This chain uses TRBV4-2 with TRBJ1-6; 8 bases map to TRBD1. This CDR3 region has 18 residues. Trimming at V came to 0 bases and at J to 9 bases, leaving 13 bases not matched to a gene. Looked up from germline, CDR1 is LGHNA and CDR2 is YNFKEQ. CDR3 in amino acids: CASSQEAARTGSSSPLHF. Written as DNA, the CDR3 is TGTGCCAGCAGCCAAGAAGCGGCAAGGACAGGGTCAAGTTCACCCCTCCACTTT.

This sequence joins TRBV28 and TRBJ1-6, with 8 bases aligning to TRBD1. The CDR3 is 15 amino acids. The trim removed 6 bases at V and 8 bases at J, leaving 9 bases unmatched. Germline-derived CDR1 and CDR2 are MDHEN and SYDVKM. The CDR3 DNA follows: TGTGCCAGCAGGCCAGGCAGGGGGCAGGATTCACCCCTCCACTTT. Residues: CASRPGRGQDSPLHF.

The chain employs TRBV2 and TRBJ2-5; D might be TRBD2 (6 bases). Germline assignment: CDR1 SNHLY and CDR2 FYNNEI. This CDR3 spans 14 amino acids. Trimming pared 7 bases from V and 2 bases from J, leaving 14 bases between. CDR3 sequence: CASNTLAIQETQYF. Here the CDR3 DNA reads TGTGCCAGCAACACCCTAGCGATACAAGAGACCCAGTACTTC. Full variable domain (rest looked up from reference TRBV2 and TRBJ2-5): EPEVTQTPSHQVTQMGQEVILRCVPISNHLYFYWYRQILGQKVEFLVSFYNNEISEKSEIFDDQFSVERPDGSNFTLKIRSTKLEDSAMYFCASNTLAIQETQYFGPGTRLLVL.

The genes are TRBV19 and TRBJ1-2, with TRBD1 as a possible D gene (6 bases). V was shortened by 9 bases and J by 12 bases, with 23 bases between the two germline ends. This CDR3 is 13 amino acids long. Germline CDR1 and CDR2: LNHDA and SQIVND (reference sequence). CDR3 DNA: TGTGCCAGGCCGAGGGACAAAAAATGCGAAAACACCTTC. Residues: CARPRDKKCENTF.

The CDR3: CASSLTGNEQFF. CDR3 nucleotides: TGTGCCAGCAGCCTGACTGGAAATGAGCAGTTCTTC. The chain has TRBV28 and TRBJ2-1; D is unresolved. Germline CDR1 is MDHEN and CDR2 is SYDVKM. CDR3 length equals 12 residues. Trimming removed 6 bases from V and 7 bases from J, with 10 bases in between.

The chain carries TRBV7-2 and TRBJ2-7, with 12 bases identical to TRBD2. Trimming at V came to 6 bases and at J to 2 bases, leaving 17 bases not matched to a gene. The germline V gene encodes CDR1 SGHTA and CDR2 FQGNSA. The CDR3 loop spans 19 amino acids. The CDR3 DNA follows: TGTGCCAGCAGTCAAATGAGGGCTAGCGGGAGGGCCTTCCCCTACGAGCAGTACTTC. It encodes CASSQMRASGRAFPYEQYF.